The table lists the clone carrying this T cell receptor (beta chain) with many counts. Its cognate antigen is unknown. The data stem from a study of neurological immune-mediated disorders. Regarding the study as a whole: Sharing of CDR3 amino acid sequences among expanded clones across subjects was absent, suggesting private repertoires in all groups.

Germline CDR1 DFQATT, CDR2 SNEGSKA (reference sequence). Losses at the gene ends were 0 bases for V and 9 bases for J; bases not matched to a gene: 12. The CDR3 is 16 residues long. Synthesis of cDNA was carried out by template-switch 5'RACE. The reaction used 10-nucleotide random UMIs. TCRdb passed the 5' RACE reads through MiXCR, listing each CDR3 protein once. The repertoire holds approximately 100,000 distinct CDR3 sequences, roughly 4% seen once, with 5.5% to 6.5% in the top ten. The sequence was obtained from a woman between 18 and 29 years old with multiple sclerosis. The chain combines TRBV20-1 with TRBJ2-1, with 9 bases that match TRBD2. Sequences were obtained from PBMCs. The CDR3 coding sequence is TGCAGTGCTAGAGATCCCCGGCGGGGGGGTCGCGGTGAGCAGTTCTTC. It translates to CSARDPRRGGRGEQFF.